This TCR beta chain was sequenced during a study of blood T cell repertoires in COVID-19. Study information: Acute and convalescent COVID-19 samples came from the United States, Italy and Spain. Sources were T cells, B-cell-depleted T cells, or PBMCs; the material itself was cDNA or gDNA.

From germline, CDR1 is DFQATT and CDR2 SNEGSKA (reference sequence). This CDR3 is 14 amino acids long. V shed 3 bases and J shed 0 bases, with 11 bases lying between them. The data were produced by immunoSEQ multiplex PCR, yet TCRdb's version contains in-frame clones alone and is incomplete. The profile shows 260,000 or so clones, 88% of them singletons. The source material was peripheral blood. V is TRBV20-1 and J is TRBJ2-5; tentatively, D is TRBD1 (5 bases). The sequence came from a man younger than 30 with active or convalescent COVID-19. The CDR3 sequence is CSASGAANQETQYF. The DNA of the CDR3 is TGCAGTGCTAGTGGGGCAGCCAACCAAGAGACCCAGTACTTC.